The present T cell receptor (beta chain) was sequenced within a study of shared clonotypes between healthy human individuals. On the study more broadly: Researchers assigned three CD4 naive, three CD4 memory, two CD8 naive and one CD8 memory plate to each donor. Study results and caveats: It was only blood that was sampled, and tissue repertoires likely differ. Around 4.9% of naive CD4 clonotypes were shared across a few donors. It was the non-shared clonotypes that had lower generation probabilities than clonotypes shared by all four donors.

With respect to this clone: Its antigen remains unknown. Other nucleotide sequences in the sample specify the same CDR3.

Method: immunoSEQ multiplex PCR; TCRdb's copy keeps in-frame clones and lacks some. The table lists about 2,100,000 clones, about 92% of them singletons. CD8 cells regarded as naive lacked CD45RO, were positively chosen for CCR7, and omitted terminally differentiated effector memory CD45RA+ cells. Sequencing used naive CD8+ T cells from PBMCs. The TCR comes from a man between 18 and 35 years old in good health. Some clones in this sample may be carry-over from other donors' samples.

The CDR3 nucleotides read TGCGCCAGCAGCTTGAGCGGGGGGGAGCAGTACTTC. This codes for CASSLSGGEQYF. V usage is TRBV5-1 and J usage is TRBJ2-7, with TRBD2 matching over 9 bases. The CDR3 has 12 residues. The trim removed 1 base at V and 7 bases at J, leaving 0 bases unmatched. Looked up from germline, CDR1 is SGHRS and CDR2 is YFSETQ.